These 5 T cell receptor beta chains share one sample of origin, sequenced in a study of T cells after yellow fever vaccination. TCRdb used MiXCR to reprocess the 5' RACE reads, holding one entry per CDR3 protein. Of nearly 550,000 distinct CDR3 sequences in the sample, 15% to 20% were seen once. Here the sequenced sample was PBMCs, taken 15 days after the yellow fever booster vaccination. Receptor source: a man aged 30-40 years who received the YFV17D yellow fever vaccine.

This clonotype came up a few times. This chain's CDR3 is CSGGQGGEKLFF. The CDR3 DNA is TGCAGCGGGGGACAGGGGGGTGAAAAACTGTTTTTT. The genes are TRBV29-1 and TRBJ1-4, with 11 bases identical to TRBD1. Germline trimming cut 7 bases from V and 7 bases from J; bases unmatched to any gene: 2. The germline V gene encodes CDR1 SQVTM and CDR2 ANQGSEA. The CDR3 extends over 12 amino acids.

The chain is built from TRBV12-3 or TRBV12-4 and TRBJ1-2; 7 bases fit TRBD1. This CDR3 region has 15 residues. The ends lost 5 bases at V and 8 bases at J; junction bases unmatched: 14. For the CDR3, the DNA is TGTGCCAGCAGTCAAGGAGGGGGCGCAAAATACGGCTACACCTTC. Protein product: CASSQGGGAKYGYTF.

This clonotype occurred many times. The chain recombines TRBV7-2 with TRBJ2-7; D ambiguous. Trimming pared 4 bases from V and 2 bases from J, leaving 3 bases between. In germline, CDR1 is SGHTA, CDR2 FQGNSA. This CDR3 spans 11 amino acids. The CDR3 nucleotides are TGTGCCAGCAGCTCCGCCTACGAGCAGTACTTC. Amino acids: CASSSAYEQYF.

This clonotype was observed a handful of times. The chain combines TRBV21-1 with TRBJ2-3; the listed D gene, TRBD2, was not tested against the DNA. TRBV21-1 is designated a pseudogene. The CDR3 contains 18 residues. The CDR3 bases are TGTGCCAGCAGCGCAGATATTACTAGCGGGAGGGTGACAGATACGCAGTATTTT. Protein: CASSADITSGRVTDTQYF.

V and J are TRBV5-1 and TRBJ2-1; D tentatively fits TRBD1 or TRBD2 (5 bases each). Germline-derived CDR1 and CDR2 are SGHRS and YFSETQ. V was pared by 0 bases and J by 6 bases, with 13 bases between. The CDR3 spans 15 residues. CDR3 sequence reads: CASSLEGTLFNEQFF. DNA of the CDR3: TGCGCCAGCAGCTTGGAAGGGACGTTATTCAATGAGCAGTTCTTC.